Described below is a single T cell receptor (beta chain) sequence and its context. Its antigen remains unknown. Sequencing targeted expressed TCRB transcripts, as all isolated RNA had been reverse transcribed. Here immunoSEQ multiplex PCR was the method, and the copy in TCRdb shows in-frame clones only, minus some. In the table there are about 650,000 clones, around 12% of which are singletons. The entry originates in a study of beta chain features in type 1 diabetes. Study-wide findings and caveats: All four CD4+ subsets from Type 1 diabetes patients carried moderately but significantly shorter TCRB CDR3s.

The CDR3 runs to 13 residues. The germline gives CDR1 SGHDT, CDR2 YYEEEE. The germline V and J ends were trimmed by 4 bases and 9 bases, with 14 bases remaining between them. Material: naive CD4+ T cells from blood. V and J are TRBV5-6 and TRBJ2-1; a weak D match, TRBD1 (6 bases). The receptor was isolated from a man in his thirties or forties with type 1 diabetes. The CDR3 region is CASSLGAEVEQFF. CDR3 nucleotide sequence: TGTGCCAGCAGCCTGGGGGCCGAGGTTGAGCAGTTCTTC.